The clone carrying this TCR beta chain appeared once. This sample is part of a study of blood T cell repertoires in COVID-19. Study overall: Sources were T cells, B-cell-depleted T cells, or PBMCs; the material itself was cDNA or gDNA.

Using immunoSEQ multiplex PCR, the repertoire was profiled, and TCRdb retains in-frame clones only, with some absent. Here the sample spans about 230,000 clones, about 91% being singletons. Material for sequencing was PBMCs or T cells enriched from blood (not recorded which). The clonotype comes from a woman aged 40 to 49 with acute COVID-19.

CDR3 region: CATSDGDSNQPQHF. CDR3 coding DNA: TGTGCCACCAGTGACGGGGATAGCAATCAGCCCCAGCATTTT. This chain joins TRBV24-1 and TRBJ1-5; no clear D gene. The CDR3 extends over 14 amino acids. Trimming removed 4 bases from V and 0 bases from J, with 6 bases in between. Germline V CDR1 and CDR2: KGHDR, SFDVKD.